This T cell receptor beta chain was identified in a study of blood T cell repertoires in COVID-19. Sequenced by immunoSEQ multiplex PCR; TCRdb stores in-frame clones only, minus some. The data show some 510,000 clones, with around nine tenths seen just once and over 1.5% held by the top ten. Donors in Cohort 3 counted as recovered after two negative PCRs, clearance, or symptom resolution. Sequencing used PBMCs or T cells enriched from blood (not recorded which). The receptor was derived from a woman between 40 and 50 years old who had recovered from COVID-19.

The CDR3 protein is CASSFSSGSSYNEQFF. The CDR3 bases are TGTGCCAGCAGCTTCAGCAGCGGGAGCTCCTACAATGAGCAGTTCTTC. V usage is TRBV11-3 and J usage is TRBJ2-1; 8 bases align to TRBD2. CDR1 is SGHNT and CDR2 is YENEEA in the germline V gene. V was clipped by 3 bases and J by 0 bases; unmatched bases: 4. This CDR3 has 16 residues.